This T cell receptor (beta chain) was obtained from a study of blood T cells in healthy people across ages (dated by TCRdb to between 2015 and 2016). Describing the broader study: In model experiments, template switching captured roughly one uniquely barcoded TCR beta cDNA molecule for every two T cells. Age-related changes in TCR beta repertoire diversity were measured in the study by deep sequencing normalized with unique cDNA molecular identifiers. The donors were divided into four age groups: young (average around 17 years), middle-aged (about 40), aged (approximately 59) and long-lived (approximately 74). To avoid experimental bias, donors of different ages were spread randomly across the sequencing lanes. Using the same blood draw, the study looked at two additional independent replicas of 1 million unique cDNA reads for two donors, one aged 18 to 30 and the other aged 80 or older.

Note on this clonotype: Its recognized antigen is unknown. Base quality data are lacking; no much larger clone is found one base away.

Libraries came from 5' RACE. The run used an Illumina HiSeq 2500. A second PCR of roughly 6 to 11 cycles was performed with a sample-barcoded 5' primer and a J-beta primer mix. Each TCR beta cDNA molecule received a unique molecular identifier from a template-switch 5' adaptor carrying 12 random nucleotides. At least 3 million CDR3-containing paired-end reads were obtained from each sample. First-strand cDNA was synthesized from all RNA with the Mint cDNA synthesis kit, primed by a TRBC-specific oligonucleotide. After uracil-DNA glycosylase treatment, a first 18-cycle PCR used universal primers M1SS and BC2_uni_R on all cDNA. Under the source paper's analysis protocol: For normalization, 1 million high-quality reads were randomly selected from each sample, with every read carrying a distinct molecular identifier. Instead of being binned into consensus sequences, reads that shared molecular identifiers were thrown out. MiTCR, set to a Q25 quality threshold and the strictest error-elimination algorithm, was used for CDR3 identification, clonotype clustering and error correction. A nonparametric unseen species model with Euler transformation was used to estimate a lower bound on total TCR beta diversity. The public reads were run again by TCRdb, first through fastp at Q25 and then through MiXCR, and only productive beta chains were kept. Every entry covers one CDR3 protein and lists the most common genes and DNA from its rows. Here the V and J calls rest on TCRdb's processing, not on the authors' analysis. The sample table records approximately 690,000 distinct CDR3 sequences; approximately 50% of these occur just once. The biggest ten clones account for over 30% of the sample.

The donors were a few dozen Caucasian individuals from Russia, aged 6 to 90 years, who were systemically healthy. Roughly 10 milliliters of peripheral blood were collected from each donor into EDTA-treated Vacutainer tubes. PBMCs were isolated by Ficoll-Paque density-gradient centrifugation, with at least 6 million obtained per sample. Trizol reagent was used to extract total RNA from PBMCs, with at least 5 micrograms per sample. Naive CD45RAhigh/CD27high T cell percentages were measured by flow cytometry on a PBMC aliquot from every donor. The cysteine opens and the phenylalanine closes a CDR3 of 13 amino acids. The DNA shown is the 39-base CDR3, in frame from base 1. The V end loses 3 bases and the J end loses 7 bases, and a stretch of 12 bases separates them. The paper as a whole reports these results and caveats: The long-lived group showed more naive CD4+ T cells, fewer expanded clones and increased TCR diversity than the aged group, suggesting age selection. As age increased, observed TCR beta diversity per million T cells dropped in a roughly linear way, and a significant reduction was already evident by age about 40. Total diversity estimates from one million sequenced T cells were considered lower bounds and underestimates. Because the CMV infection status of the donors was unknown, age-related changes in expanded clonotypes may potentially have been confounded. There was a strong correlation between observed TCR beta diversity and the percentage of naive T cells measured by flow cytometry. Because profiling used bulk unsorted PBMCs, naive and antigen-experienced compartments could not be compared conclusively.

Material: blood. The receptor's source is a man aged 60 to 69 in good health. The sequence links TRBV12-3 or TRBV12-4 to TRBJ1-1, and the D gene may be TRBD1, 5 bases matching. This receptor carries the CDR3 CASSFGWGFEAFF. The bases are TGTGCCAGCAGTTTCGGTTGGGGCTTTGAAGCTTTCTTT.